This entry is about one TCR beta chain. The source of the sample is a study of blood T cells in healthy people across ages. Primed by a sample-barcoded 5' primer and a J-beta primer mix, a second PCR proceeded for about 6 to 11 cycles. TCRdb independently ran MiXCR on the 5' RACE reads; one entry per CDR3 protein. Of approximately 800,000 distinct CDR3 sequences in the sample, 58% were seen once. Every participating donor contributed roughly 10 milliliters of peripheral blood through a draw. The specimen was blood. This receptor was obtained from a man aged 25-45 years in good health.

The CDR3 region is CASSQGPGKNEQFF. DNA for the CDR3: TGCGCCAGCAGCCAAGGACCGGGGAAAAACGAGCAGTTCTTC. V usage is TRBV4-1 and J usage is TRBJ2-1, with D possibly TRBD2 on 5 matching bases. Per germline, CDR1 MGHRA and CDR2 YSYEKL. The CDR3 has 14 residues. The ends were cut back, 1 base at V and 10 bases at J, with 14 bases in the middle.